Below are 30 T cell receptor beta chains sequenced from a single sample in a study of blood T cells in healthy people across ages. The authors ran a second PCR of roughly 6 to 12 cycles using a sample-barcoded 5' primer and a J-beta primer mix. TCRdb analysed the 5' RACE reads with MiXCR anew, one entry per CDR3 protein. The profile shows some 1.4 million distinct CDR3 sequences, approximately 42% of them singletons. Specimen: blood. These receptor sequences come from a woman aged 18-29 years in good health.

This clonotype came up a few times. This chain joins TRBV3-1 and TRBJ2-7; D remains ambiguous. V was trimmed by 1 base and J by 6 bases, leaving 7 bases between them. Germline CDR1 reads LGHDT; CDR2 reads YNNKEL (reference sequence). CDR3 length: 12 amino acids. The CDR3 nucleotides are TGTGCCAGCAGCCAAGTTACGAGCGAGCAGTACTTC. It specifies CASSQVTSEQYF.

This chain connects TRBV6-6 to TRBJ2-4, with D perhaps matching TRBD1 (6 bases). Trimming took 11 bases from V and 9 from J, leaving 14 bases between them. The CDR3 covers 11 residues. Germline CDR1 reads MNHNY; CDR2 reads SVGAGI (reference sequence). The CDR3 sequence: CAAQGGGIQYF. CDR3 bases: TGTGCCGCACAGGGCGGCGGCATTCAGTACTTC.

This clonotype appeared a few times. This CDR3 reads CASMEGGTEAFF. As DNA, the CDR3 is TGTGCCAGCATGGAGGGAGGGACTGAAGCTTTCTTT. This rearrangement joins TRBV3-1 to TRBJ1-1; D is unclear. Germline-derived CDR1 and CDR2 are LGHDT and YNNKEL (reference sequence). The V and J ends lost 7 bases and 5 bases respectively, with 11 bases between them. The CDR3 is made up of 12 amino acids. Using reference TRBV3-1 and TRBJ1-1 for the parts outside the CDR3, the full variable domain is DTAVSQTPKYLVTQMGNDKSIKCEQNLGHDTMYWYKQDSKKFLKIMFSYNNKELIINETVPNRFSPKSPDKAHLNLHINSLELGDSAVYFCASMEGGTEAFFGQGTRLTVV.

Turning to this clonotype: An end of the junction differs from the germline gene, which may be a read error. The CDR3 DNA sequence: TGTGCCAGCAGACTAAGCGGGGGGGCCTCAGATGCGCAGTATTTT. Protein: CASRLSGGASDAQYF. This chain connects TRBV7-9 to TRBJ2-3, with TRBD2 matching 10 bases. From germline, CDR1 is SEHNR and CDR2 FQNEAQ (reference sequence). This CDR3 spans 15 amino acids.

This clonotype was found a few times. This chain connects TRBV9 to TRBJ2-5, with D unclear. With 3 bases removed from V and 2 bases from J, the gap between germline ends came to 14 bases. CDR1 is SGDLS and CDR2 is YYNGEE in the germline V gene. CDR3 length: 15 amino acids. The CDR3 sequence is CASSAGRQSQETQYF. The CDR3 DNA reads TGTGCCAGCAGCGCGGGCAGGCAATCTCAAGAGACCCAGTACTTC.

The chain is built from TRBV2 and TRBJ2-7, with TRBD1 matching over 7 bases. The CDR3 is made up of 15 amino acids. Germline V CDR1 and CDR2: SNHLY, FYNNEI. Germline trimming cut 5 bases from V and 0 bases from J; bases unmatched to any gene: 7. CDR3 nucleotides: TGTGCCAGCAGTAGTAGACAGGGAGCCTCCTACGAGCAGTACTTC. Encoded protein: CASSSRQGASYEQYF.

This clonotype was recorded only once. The chain links TRBV19 to TRBJ2-7; TRBD2 matches 11 bases. The germline CDR1 and CDR2 sequences are LNHDA and SQIVND (reference sequence). The CDR3 contains 14 residues. The J segment lost 0 bases and the V segment lost 10 bases, leaving 5 bases of the junction unmatched. The CDR3 region is CATRLAGSSYEQYF. The CDR3 DNA reads as TGTGCCACGAGACTAGCGGGGTCCTCCTACGAGCAGTACTTC.

The chain links TRBV4-1 to TRBJ2-5, with D possibly being TRBD2 (5 bases). The J call may not be correct, given that the DNA end is closer to TRBJ2-7. In germline, CDR1 is MGHRA, CDR2 YSYEKL. This CDR3 has 15 residues. The CDR3 DNA reads TGCGCCAGCAGCCAAGAAAGTGGGAGTAGCAACGAGCAGTACTTC. This gives the protein CASSQESGSSNEQYF.

The rearrangement links TRBV15 to TRBJ2-1; maybe TRBD1 (5 bases). V dropped 5 bases and J dropped 4 bases, with 15 bases sitting between them. Germline V gene data show CDR1 as LNHNV and CDR2 as YYDKDF (reference sequence). The CDR3 runs 15 residues. Here the CDR3 reads CATSPRVAEYNEQFF. DNA for the CDR3: TGTGCCACCAGCCCCAGGGTCGCAGAATACAATGAGCAGTTCTTC.

This clonotype was seen more than once but under ten times. The chain is built from TRBV9 and TRBJ1-2; no clear D. V gave up 0 bases and J gave up 4 bases, with 25 bases separating them. This CDR3 has 19 residues. Germline V gene lookup returns CDR1 SGDLS and CDR2 YYNGEE. CDR3 protein: CASSVGTGASPTSLYGYTF. In DNA, the CDR3 is TGTGCCAGCAGCGTAGGGACTGGAGCCTCCCCAACCTCCCTCTATGGCTACACCTTC.

The chain combines TRBV20-1 with TRBJ2-7, with 10 positions matching TRBD2. The J call is in doubt because the DNA end fits TRBJ2-5 better. CDR1 and CDR2 (germline): DFQATT, SNEGSKA (reference sequence). This CDR3 comprises 17 residues. CDR3 sequence: CSARVSSGRGWSETQYF. CDR3 DNA sequence: TGCAGTGCTAGAGTTTCCAGCGGGAGGGGTTGGTCAGAGACCCAGTACTTC.

The chain links TRBV3-1 to TRBJ2-5, with D possibly being TRBD2 (5 bases). The J call is doubtful: the DNA matches TRBJ2-7 better. Germline V gives CDR1 LGHDT, CDR2 YNNKEL (reference sequence). CDR3 length: 12 residues. Written as DNA, the CDR3 is TGTGCCAGCAGACTAGGGCTGAGCGAGCAGTACTTC. Its protein is CASRLGLSEQYF.

The chain is built from TRBV6-6 and TRBJ1-1, with TRBD1 as a possible D gene (6 bases). Germline V gene data show CDR1 as MNHNY and CDR2 as SVGAGI (reference sequence). The CDR3 runs 13 residues. V lost 0 bases and J 6 bases, leaving 8 bases between the germline ends. In DNA form, the CDR3 reads TGTGCCAGCAGTTACTCGAAGGGGGCTGAAGCTTTCTTT. Encoded protein: CASSYSKGAEAFF.

This clonotype was seen a single time. The chain joins TRBV11-3 to TRBJ2-5; either TRBD1 or TRBD2 may supply D (5 bases each). Germline CDR1 and CDR2: SGHNT and YENEEA. The CDR3 runs to 12 residues. With 5 bases removed from V and 5 bases from J, the gap between germline ends came to 9 bases. CDR3 protein: CASSTWGETQYF. The CDR3 nucleotides read TGTGCCAGCAGCACATGGGGGGAGACCCAGTACTTC.

Ten or more counts support this clonotype. The V and J genes are TRBV7-9 and TRBJ1-5, with TRBD1 as a possible D gene (6 bases). The CDR3 runs 13 residues. The germline V and J ends were trimmed by 1 base and 5 bases, with 6 bases remaining between them. Looked up from germline, CDR1 is SEHNR and CDR2 is FQNEAQ (reference sequence). The CDR3 DNA reads as TGTGCCAGCAGCTTAGAGGGGGATCAGCCCCAGCATTTT. Translating gives CASSLEGDQPQHF.

The chain links TRBV4-1 to TRBJ2-1; 9 bases fit TRBD1. The germline gives CDR1 MGHRA, CDR2 YSYEKL. The CDR3 is made up of 16 amino acids. The V and J ends lost 6 bases and 5 bases, in that order; junction bases with no gene match: 11. Here the CDR3 DNA reads TGCGCCAGCAGACCTAGGGCGGGACAGGGCCACAATGAGCAGTTCTTC. Protein product: CASRPRAGQGHNEQFF.

This clonotype was detected a few times. CDR3 nucleotides: TGCAGTGCTCCGCCAGGGGCAGAGACCCAGTACTTC. It is translated as CSAPPGAETQYF. V gene TRBV20-1 combines with J gene TRBJ2-5, with D perhaps TRBD1 (6 bases). Per germline, CDR1 DFQATT and CDR2 SNEGSKA (reference sequence). The CDR3 spans 12 residues. V lost 5 bases and J lost 4, with 11 bases in between.

This clonotype was counted a few times. CDR3 bases: TGTGCCAGCAGTTCCGCGGGGGGCGAGGATTATGGCTACACCTTC. It encodes CASSSAGGEDYGYTF. This chain joins TRBV12-3 or TRBV12-4 and TRBJ1-2; D is possibly TRBD1 (6 bases). The CDR3 length is 15 residues. V lost 4 bases and J 5 bases, leaving 17 bases between the germline ends.

The chain is built from TRBV3-1 and TRBJ2-7; D may be TRBD1 (6 bases). V was trimmed by 3 bases and J by 3 bases, leaving 12 bases between them. The CDR3 is 14 residues long. Germline lookup yields CDR1 LGHDT and CDR2 YNNKEL (reference sequence). The CDR3 DNA reads TGTGCCAGCAGCCACGGGGAAGGGGGCTACGAGCAGTACTTC. Its protein product is CASSHGEGGYEQYF.

This clonotype was seen just once. The chain recombines TRBV9 with TRBJ1-1, with TRBD1 matching 7 bases. CDR3 size: 14 residues. V dropped 3 bases and J dropped 4; count of bases not matched to a gene: 6. Looked up from germline, CDR1 is SGDLS and CDR2 is YYNGEE. The CDR3 nucleotides are TGTGCCAGCAGCGGAGGGCCAGGGGGCACTGAAGCTTTCTTT. Translating it yields CASSGGPGGTEAFF.

The chain combines TRBV20-1 with TRBJ2-7; 8 bases match TRBD1. Germline V gives CDR1 DFQATT, CDR2 SNEGSKA (reference sequence). The CDR3 spans 12 residues. With V trimmed by 5 bases and J by 6 bases, 6 bases remained unmatched. CDR3 amino acids: CSAQGAPGEQYF. The DNA for the CDR3 is TGCAGTGCTCAGGGGGCACCTGGCGAGCAGTACTTC.

The V and J genes are TRBV3-1 and TRBJ1-1, with 10 bases lining up with TRBD1. The length of the CDR3 is 18 residues. The V gene's germline CDR1 is LGHDT and CDR2 YNNKEL (reference sequence). Unmatched junction bases numbered 10, after V lost 3 bases and J lost 0 bases. As DNA, the CDR3 is TGTGCCAGCAGCCATAGGATCCCGGGACAGGGGTTGAACACTGAAGCTTTCTTT. This gives the protein CASSHRIPGQGLNTEAFF.

This chain uses TRBV9 with TRBJ1-2; TRBD1 might be the D (6 bases). Trimming pared 5 bases from V and 7 bases from J, leaving 15 bases between. There are 13 residues in the CDR3. CDR1 SGDLS and CDR2 YYNGEE come from the germline V gene. CDR3 in DNA: TGTGCCAGCAGGAATACAGCGGGGGCTGGCTACACCTTC. It specifies CASRNTAGAGYTF.

This clonotype was detected only a few times. This chain uses TRBV5-1 with TRBJ1-2; 9 nucleotides match TRBD1. This CDR3 has 15 amino acids. Germline V gives CDR1 SGHRS, CDR2 YFSETQ. With V trimmed by 3 bases and J by 0 bases, 3 bases remained unmatched. The chain's CDR3 is CASSSGTGTNYGYTF. The CDR3 nucleotides read TGCGCCAGCAGCTCCGGGACAGGGACTAACTATGGCTACACCTTC.

J is TRBJ2-5 and V is TRBV7-9; possibly TRBD1 for D (5 bases). Between the trimmed V and J ends, which lost 2 bases and 2 bases, there was a span of 27 bases. CDR1 and CDR2 from the germline V gene are SEHNR and FQNEAQ (reference sequence). The CDR3 is 20 amino acids. CDR3 loop: CASSLLGMAQQEGLQETQYF. CDR3 sequence (DNA): TGTGCCAGCAGCTTATTGGGTATGGCCCAACAGGAAGGTTTACAAGAGACCCAGTACTTC.

The rearrangement joins TRBV4-1 to TRBJ2-1; a weak D match, TRBD2 (6 bases). This CDR3 is 18 amino acids long. The V gene lost 4 bases and the J gene lost 0 bases, with 19 bases spanning the gap. Looked up from germline, CDR1 is MGHRA and CDR2 is YSYEKL. CDR3 region: CASSRPNWAGSSYNEQFF. CDR3 DNA: TGCGCCAGCAGCCGACCCAATTGGGCCGGGAGCTCCTACAATGAGCAGTTCTTC.

This clonotype was seen more than once but under ten times. This chain connects TRBV10-3 to TRBJ1-6; no firm D call. Germline V CDR1 and CDR2: ENHRY, SYGVKD. V shed 10 bases and J shed 5 bases, with 9 bases lying between them. The CDR3 loop spans 12 amino acids. The CDR3 here is CATRPDNSPLHF. The CDR3 DNA is TGTGCCACCCGACCGGATAATTCACCCCTCCACTTT.

V and J are TRBV12-3 or TRBV12-4 and TRBJ2-7; 7 bases are a match to TRBD2. The V gene end was trimmed by 7 bases and the J gene end by 2 bases; junction bases not matched to a gene: 11. The length of the CDR3 is 15 residues. The CDR3 sequence: CASTERGGPPYEQYF. In DNA, the CDR3 is TGTGCCAGCACCGAAAGGGGAGGGCCTCCCTACGAGCAGTACTTC.

The V call is TRBV7-3, the J call TRBJ1-1; D not certain. Between the trimmed V and J ends, which lost 1 base and 1 base, there was a span of 10 bases. CDR1 SGHTA and CDR2 FQGTGA come from the germline V gene. The CDR3 spans 15 residues. The CDR3 loop reads CASSLSLLGNTEAFF. CDR3 coding DNA: TGTGCCAGCAGCTTAAGTCTATTGGGGAACACTGAAGCTTTCTTT.

This sequence joins TRBV10-3 and TRBJ1-1; 9 bases fit TRBD1. Germline loops: CDR1 ENHRY, CDR2 SYGVKD. V lost 6 bases, J lost 1 base, and 3 bases stayed unmatched. The CDR3 is 14 amino acids. The CDR3 sequence is CAISLTGGNTEAFF. Written as DNA, the CDR3 is TGTGCCATCAGCCTGACAGGGGGGAACACTGAAGCTTTCTTT.